This T cell receptor (beta chain) was retrieved from a study of blood T cell repertoires in COVID-19. Study context: Acute and convalescent COVID-19 samples came from the United States, Italy and Spain.

This table comes from immunoSEQ multiplex PCR, and its TCRdb copy is limited to in-frame clones, with some not included. In the table there are about 300,000 clones, just over 85% of which are singletons. Germline CDR1 SNHLY, CDR2 FYNNEI. The CDR3 has 14 residues. The ends lost 4 bases at V and 5 bases at J; junction bases unmatched: 6. Material: PBMCs or T cells enriched from blood (not recorded which). This clonotype was obtained from a young man who had recovered from COVID-19. The chain links TRBV2 to TRBJ2-5, with 8 bases lining up with TRBD2. The CDR3 spells CASSAPAGVETQYF. For the CDR3, the DNA is TGTGCCAGCAGTGCGCCAGCGGGAGTCGAGACCCAGTACTTC.